These 10 T cell receptor beta chains were sequenced from one sample in a study of blood T cell repertoires in COVID-19. Generated by immunoSEQ multiplex PCR, the TCRdb table keeps only in-frame clones and is missing some. The repertoire holds tens of thousands of clones, almost 90% seen once, with around 2% in the top ten. The sample was peripheral blood. These receptors were taken from a woman older than 75 with active or convalescent COVID-19.

This chain links TRBV11-1 with TRBJ2-1, with 8 bases aligning to TRBD2. CDR3 size: 15 residues. V was clipped by 3 bases and J by 4 bases; unmatched bases: 5. Looked up from germline, CDR1 is SGHAT and CDR2 is FQDESV (reference sequence). CDR3 residues: CASSFYGRGYNEQFF. The CDR3 nucleotides are TGTGCCAGCAGCTTTTACGGGAGGGGATACAATGAGCAGTTCTTC.

This clone turned up a few times. V is TRBV10-3 and J is TRBJ1-2; D gene ambiguous. CDR3 length: 14 residues. The ends were cut back, 0 bases at V and 3 bases at J, with 8 bases in the middle. Germline CDR1 reads ENHRY; CDR2 reads SYGVKD. The CDR3 loop is CAISESAGYYGYTF. CDR3 in DNA: TGTGCCATCAGTGAGTCGGCAGGCTACTATGGCTACACCTTC.

V is TRBV6-1 and J is TRBJ2-2; 10 positions agree with TRBD2. After removal of 2 bases from V and 0 bases from J, the junction contained 9 bases not matched to a gene. The germline V gene has CDR1 MNHNS and CDR2 SASEGT. The CDR3 is 19 amino acids. CDR3 in amino acids: CASSERSLAGETNTGELFF. For the CDR3, the DNA is TGTGCCAGCAGTGAACGCAGTCTAGCGGGGGAGACGAACACCGGGGAGCTGTTTTTT.

This chain joins TRBV24-1 and TRBJ2-2; possible D gene TRBD1, 5 bases. Germline V gives CDR1 KGHDR, CDR2 SFDVKD. Trimming left V 5 bases short and J 6 bases short, with 12 bases between. The CDR3 sequence is 14 residues long. CDR3 amino acids: CATSGQGRAGELFF. Here the CDR3 DNA reads TGTGCCACCAGTGGCCAGGGTCGCGCCGGGGAGCTGTTTTTT.

This rearrangement joins TRBV9 to TRBJ2-5; TRBD2 agrees at 9 bases. This CDR3 spans 15 amino acids. The trim removed 0 bases at V and 5 bases at J, leaving 5 bases unmatched. The germline V gene encodes CDR1 SGDLS and CDR2 YYNGEE. The CDR3 DNA sequence: TGTGCCAGCAGCGTAGCTTTAGCGGGGGCTGAGACCCAGTACTTC. Its protein is CASSVALAGAETQYF.

This clone was observed a handful of times. V is TRBV5-6 and J is TRBJ1-3, with no clear D. The V gene's germline CDR1 is SGHDT and CDR2 YYEEEE. The CDR3 spans 13 residues. Trimming took off 1 base at V and 4 bases at J, with 6 bases between the two ends. The CDR3 nucleotides are TGTGCCAGCAGCTTGTCCAGGGGAAACACCATATATTTT. This codes for CASSLSRGNTIYF. The whole variable domain, filled in from reference TRBV5-6 and TRBJ1-3, reads DAGVTQSPTHLIKTRGQQVTLRCSPKSGHDTVSWYQQALGQGPQFIFQYYEEEERQRGNFPDRFSGHQFPNYSSELNVNALLLGDSALYLCASSLSRGNTIYFGEGSWLTVV.

This chain joins TRBV5-4 and TRBJ2-7; TRBD2 matches 13 bases. Losses at the gene ends were 4 bases for V and 4 bases for J; bases not matched to a gene: 8. The CDR3 is 16 residues long. CDR1 is SGHNT, CDR2 YYREEE, per germline (reference sequence). The CDR3 DNA is TGTGCCAGCAGCCCGCCCGGACTAGCGGGAGCATACGAGCAGTACTTC. Translated: CASSPPGLAGAYEQYF.

Of note for this clone: An end of the junction differs from the germline gene, which may be a read error. The chain is built from TRBV28 and TRBJ2-5, with unresolved D. From germline, CDR1 is MDHEN and CDR2 SYDVKM. CDR3 length equals 15 residues. The CDR3 DNA reads TGTGCCAGCTCGCTAGGTGGTCCTCAGCAAGGGACCCAGTACTTC. It specifies CASSLGGPQQGTQYF. The variable domain in full, with the rest retrieved from reference TRBV28 and TRBJ2-5, is DVKVTQSSRYLVKRTGEKVFLECVQDMDHENMFWYRQDPGLGLRLIYFSYDVKMKEKGDIPEGYSVSREKKERFSLILESASTNQTSMYLCASSLGGPQQGTQYFGPGTRLLVL.

The chain is built from TRBV9 and TRBJ1-3, with 7 bases aligning to TRBD1. The germline gives CDR1 SGDLS, CDR2 YYNGEE. J lost 0 bases, V lost 4 bases, and 7 bases had no gene match. The CDR3 contains 16 residues. CDR3 in DNA: TGTGCCAGCAGCCCTCGGGACAGCCACTCTGGAAACACCATATATTTT. This sequence encodes CASSPRDSHSGNTIYF.

V and J are TRBV30 and TRBJ1-1; no clear D gene. This CDR3 comprises 12 residues. V was trimmed by 0 bases and J by 4 bases, leaving 6 bases between them. Germline CDR1 GTSNPN, CDR2 SVGIG (reference sequence). The CDR3 DNA reads as TGTGCCTGGAGTGTTCTCCCCACTGAAGCTTTCTTT. As protein: CAWSVLPTEAFF.